The rows below give T cell receptor beta chains drawn from one sample of a study of PD-L1 blockade in urothelial cancer. The protocol was immunoSEQ multiplex PCR, while the TCRdb copy is restricted to in-frame clones and leaves out a portion. Of about 57,000 clones in the sample, about four fifths were seen once. The sample consisted of PBMCs, taken around atezolizumab (anti-PD-L1) treatment. The receptors come from a man aged 65 to 85 with urothelial cancer. The conserved cysteine and the conserved F or W are not part of the CDR3 here. The D gene is left open where the match is weak. Where a row states a size, it is once, few, many or the class of an expanded clone; other rows omit it.

TRBJ1-2 - TRBV5-3 - ARSLATRRDYGYT
TRBJ1-3 TRBD1 TRBV6-5 - ASSYEGASGNTIY
TRBJ1-2 - TRBV5-4 few ASSLGQPNDNYGYT
TRBJ1-5 TRBD1 TRBV6-6 few ASKQGEANSNQPQH
TRBJ1-2 TRBD1 TRBV30 - AWSVGQGIYT
TRBJ1-1 - TRBV5-1 - ASSLFQGHIEAF
TRBJ1-1 - TRBV30 - AWSAGVNTEAF
TRBJ2-5 - TRBV7-3 - ASSLGERETQY
TRBJ2-1 TRBD2 TRBV5-1 - ATGTSGRHEQF
TRBJ2-3 - TRBV28 - ASRGASYVTDTQY
TRBJ2-5 TRBD2 TRBV5-4 - ASSSDGGAEETQY
TRBJ2-3 - TRBV18 - ASSRTADTQY
TRBJ2-5 TRBD2 TRBV11-2 - ASSSLAGGGETQY
TRBJ1-2 - TRBV19 - ASSEGGKYYGYT
TRBJ2-2 - TRBV5-1 - ASSLAITGELF
TRBJ1-1 TRBD1 TRBV13 - ASRLRTGFTEAF
TRBJ2-2 TRBD2 TRBV7-3 - ASSDPGGPYTGELF
TRBJ1-5 TRBD1 TRBV15 - ATSRSLTGGPQPQH
TRBJ2-2 TRBD1 TRBV29-1 many SVVVGQSNTGELF
TRBJ2-5 - TRBV5-1 - ASSSPLGHLTQETQY
TRBJ2-2 TRBD1 TRBV7-2 few ASSRQGWGTGELF
TRBJ2-5 TRBD2 TRBV5-4 - ASSMTSGGKTQY
TRBJ2-7 TRBD2 TRBV5-4 - ASSLTSGNYEQY
TRBJ2-7 - TRBV6-6 - ASSTSLEQY
TRBJ2-5 - TRBV19 - ASSIAETQY
TRBJ2-1 TRBD2 TRBV11-1 - ASSRTSGMENEQF
TRBJ2-5 TRBD1 TRBV5-5 - ASSSGTGETQY
TRBJ1-1 - TRBV18 once ASSPGGRDTEAF
TRBJ1-1 - TRBV10-2 - ASRIVRADTEAF
TRBJ1-2 TRBD1 TRBV11-2 - ASSMGQPPNYGYT
TRBJ2-5 TRBD2 TRBV7-9 - ASSGLVGTQY
TRBJ1-3 TRBD1 TRBV9 - ASSNPQGPSGNTIY
TRBJ2-5 - TRBV5-1 - ASSRGFAQETQY
TRBJ2-7 - TRBV27 - ASSFYRDYEQY
TRBJ2-5 TRBD2 TRBV9 - ASSVAGGLQETQY
TRBJ1-2 - TRBV19 - ASSQSTYGYT
TRBJ2-2 - TRBV29-1 few SATYGFQGTGELF
TRBJ2-1 - TRBV19 - ASTQMAASSYNEQF
TRBJ2-5 - TRBV7-2 - ASSLHNQETQY
TRBJ2-7 TRBD1 TRBV27 - ASSPQTRTGEQY
TRBJ1-5 TRBD1 TRBV11-2 - ASSRTGGNQPQH
TRBJ2-7 TRBD1 TRBV6-6 - ASSYQGGQGSEQY
TRBJ1-4 - TRBV27 - ASSFTGQGNEKLF
TRBJ2-3 - TRBV19 few ASSIGRAIDTQY
TRBJ2-3 TRBD1 TRBV5-1 - ASSLTQGSTDTQY
TRBJ1-2 TRBD1 TRBV7-9 - ASSHRQGADGYT
TRBJ2-5 - TRBV5-4 once ASSLGQKETQY
TRBJ2-3 - TRBV7-3 - ASNLGGAGDTQY
TRBJ1-2 TRBD1 TRBV2 - ASSEELDRGRFNYGYT
TRBJ1-5 - TRBV6-5 - ASSYRDTNQPQH
TRBJ2-3 TRBD2 TRBV9 - ASSVAILAGGTSTDTQY
TRBJ2-7 - TRBV29-1 many SVEDRDRTYEQY
TRBJ2-7 TRBD2 TRBV11-3 few ASSNTGLDGQY
TRBJ2-7 - TRBV18 - ASSPDPGLTYEQY
TRBJ2-7 - TRBV9 - ASSDRDSSYEQY
TRBJ2-3 TRBD1 TRBV9 once ASSEKQGAITDTQY